This paragraph covers one TCR beta chain sequence. These data come from a study of blood T cell repertoires in COVID-19. CDR1 is SEHNR, CDR2 FQNEAQ, per germline (reference sequence). Trimming cost V 5 bases and J 4 bases, with 9 bases left between them. This CDR3 contains 14 residues. Source study methods: Reference gene primer amplification gave nucleated cell count estimates. Method: immunoSEQ multiplex PCR; TCRdb's copy keeps in-frame clones and lacks some. V, J and clone size are those of that table, while D and trimming were read from the DNA. The table has over 50,000 clones, 88% seen once; the top ten hold 3.5%.

This sequence originates from a man aged 45-65 years with active COVID-19. This chain uses TRBV7-9 with TRBJ1-6; D remains unclear. Sequences were obtained from peripheral blood. CDR3 nucleotides: TGTGCCAGCAGCGCCGGGAATTATAATTCACCCCTCCACTTT. As protein: CASSAGNYNSPLHF.